This T cell receptor (beta chain) was sequenced during a study of T cell repertoires in cytomegalovirus infection. For the study at large: The public TCR beta signatures pointed to both CMV infection and matching HLA type. Overall study findings and caveats: Identification of carriers of CMV plus the relevant HLA was performed using cumulative public TCR beta family frequency. The ex vivo response showed dominance by HLA-C-restricted CMV-specific TCR beta clonotypes.

Trimming removed 7 bases from V and 4 bases from J, with 16 bases in between. The germline V gene encodes CDR1 MNHEY and CDR2 SVGEGT. The CDR3 runs to 14 residues. With respect to this clonotype: Its antigen is as yet unknown.

In TCRdb, the reads were re-called with MiXCR into one record per CDR3 protein. This repertoire shows roughly 640,000 distinct CDR3 sequences, less than 25% found once; its top ten account for approximately 8%. The V gene is TRBV6-2 or TRBV6-3, the J gene TRBJ1-1; a possible D gene is TRBD1 (6 bases). This sequence originates from a human donor in good health (CMV status not recorded). Some clones in this sample may be carry-over from other donors' samples. The sequenced material came from CD8+ T cells from PBMCs. DNA for the CDR3: TGTGCCAGCACTCAACCTCCAGGGGCCACTGAAGCTTTCTTT. As protein: CASTQPPGATEAFF.